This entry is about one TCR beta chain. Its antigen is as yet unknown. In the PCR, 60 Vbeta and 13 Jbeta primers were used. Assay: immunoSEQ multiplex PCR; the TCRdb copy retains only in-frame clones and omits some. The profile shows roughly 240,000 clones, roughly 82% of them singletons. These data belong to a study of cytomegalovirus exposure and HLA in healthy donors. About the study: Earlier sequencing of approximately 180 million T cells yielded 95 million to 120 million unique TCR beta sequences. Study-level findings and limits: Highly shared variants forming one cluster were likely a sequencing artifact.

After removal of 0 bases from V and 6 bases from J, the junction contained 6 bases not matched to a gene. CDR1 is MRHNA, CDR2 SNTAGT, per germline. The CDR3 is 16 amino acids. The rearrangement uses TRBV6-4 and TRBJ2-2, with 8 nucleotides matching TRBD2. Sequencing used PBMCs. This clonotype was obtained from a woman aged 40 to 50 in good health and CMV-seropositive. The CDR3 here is CASSDSGSGRPGELFF. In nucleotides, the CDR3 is TGTGCCAGCAGTGACTCGGGAAGCGGGAGACCCGGGGAGCTGTTTTTT.